The source of this T cell receptor beta chain is a study of cytomegalovirus exposure and HLA in healthy donors. Overall study results and limits: With high specificity and sensitivity, the classifier reportedly diagnosed cytomegalovirus status. Researchers reported in a later analysis that common viral pathogens appeared linked to several top clusters.

The germline CDR1 and CDR2 sequences are SGHDT and YYEEEE. The CDR3 runs to 16 residues. V dropped 2 bases and J dropped 1; count of bases not matched to a gene: 7. Of note for this clone: Its target is unknown.

Vbeta (60) and Jbeta (13) primers were used in the PCR. Repertoires were generated with immunoSEQ multiplex PCR, while TCRdb's copy carries only in-frame clones and drops some. The table lists under 110,000 clones, less than 85% of them singletons, with 3% to 4.5% in the top ten. The TCR sequence derives from a man aged 55 to 69 in good health and CMV-seronegative. Sample: PBMCs. The rearrangement joins TRBV5-6 to TRBJ2-3, with 7 bases that match TRBD1. The CDR3, as DNA: TGTGCCAGCAGCTTAAGGGACAGAGAGGGCACAGATACGCAGTATTTT. Translation gives CASSLRDREGTDTQYF.